Listed below are T cell receptor beta chains from one sample, sequenced in a study of blood T cells in healthy people across ages. TCRdb passed the 5' RACE reads through MiXCR, listing each CDR3 protein once. The sample records 1 million or so distinct CDR3 sequences, approximately 25% being singletons. The same data also went into a second study, on T cells of mothers and their children.

What was sequenced was blood. The receptor set was obtained from a girl aged 2-10 years in good health. Both conserved end residues are part of each CDR3. The D gene is left open where the match is weak. Only part of the rows carry a size: once, few, many, or a class if the clone is expanded.

j_call d_call clone_size v_call cdr3_aa cdr3_nt
TRBJ1-2 . few TRBV29-1 CSVGGINYGYTF TGCAGCGTTGGAGGCATCAACTATGGCTACACCTTC
TRBJ2-3 TRBD2 . TRBV4-3 CASSQEPPTSGDTQYF TGCGCCAGCAGCCAAGAGCCTCCGACTAGCGGAGATACGCAGTATTTT
TRBJ1-6 . few TRBV7-8 CASSQRRDDSPLHF TGTGCCAGCAGCCAGAGGCGGGACGATTCACCCCTCCACTTT
TRBJ2-7 . . TRBV7-2 CASSFSSESYEQYF TGTGCCAGCAGCTTTAGTAGTGAAAGTTACGAGCAGTACTTC
TRBJ2-7 TRBD1 . TRBV15 CATSRDPNSGTDFYEQYF TGTGCCACCAGCAGAGACCCTAATTCCGGGACAGATTTCTACGAGCAGTACTTC
TRBJ1-2 . . TRBV7-9 CASTSTDSYGYTF TGTGCCAGCACCTCTACTGACAGTTATGGCTACACCTTC
TRBJ1-2 . . TRBV9 CASSAAAVPNYGYTF TGTGCCAGCAGCGCCGCGGCAGTACCTAACTATGGCTACACCTTC
TRBJ1-1 TRBD1 . TRBV9 CASGGGGAGNTEAFF TGTGCCAGTGGTGGAGGGGGCGCTGGAAACACTGAAGCTTTCTTT
TRBJ1-4 TRBD1 few TRBV20-1 CSASAGDRYNEKLFF TGCAGTGCTAGCGCCGGGGACAGATATAATGAAAAACTGTTTTTT
TRBJ1-4 . . TRBV29-1 CSAFQGSNEKLFF TGCAGCGCATTTCAGGGGAGTAATGAAAAACTGTTTTTT
TRBJ2-7 . . TRBV4-1 CASSQDLLGVNYEQYF TGCGCCAGCAGCCAAGACCTCTTGGGGGTAAACTACGAGCAGTACTTC
TRBJ1-1 . . TRBV29-1 CSVEGGLSEAFF TGCAGCGTTGAAGGGGGCTTATCTGAAGCTTTCTTT
TRBJ2-2 . . TRBV20-1 CSARDQRQSSTGELFF TGCAGTGCTAGAGATCAGAGACAGTCGAGCACCGGGGAGCTGTTTTTT
TRBJ2-2 . . TRBV5-4 CASTPFNTGELFF TGTGCCAGCACGCCGTTTAACACCGGGGAGCTGTTTTTT
TRBJ1-4 . few TRBV12-5 CASGLVPGAYEKLFF TGTGCTAGTGGTTTGGTTCCAGGAGCGTATGAAAAACTGTTTTTT
TRBJ1-2 . . TRBV4-2 CASSQRSGYTF TGTGCCAGCAGCCAAAGGTCTGGCTACACCTTC
TRBJ2-1 . . TRBV6-6 CASSYHQGYNEQFF TGTGCCAGCAGTTACCACCAAGGGTACAATGAGCAGTTCTTC
TRBJ2-3 . few TRBV4-3 CASSQEPPGSTDTQYF TGCGCCAGCAGCCAAGAACCCCCGGGGAGCACAGATACGCAGTATTTT
TRBJ2-5 . . TRBV24-1 CATSLLGQETQYF TGTGCCACCTCGCTTCTAGGGCAAGAGACCCAGTACTTC
TRBJ2-1 TRBD2 . TRBV5-1 CASRSSGGYYNEQFF TGCGCCAGCAGGTCCAGCGGGGGGTATTACAATGAGCAGTTCTTC
TRBJ2-3 TRBD1 few TRBV20-1 CSAPDRGTDTQYF TGCAGTGCGCCGGACAGGGGGACAGATACGCAGTATTTT
TRBJ1-4 . . TRBV2 CASNTGASNEKLFF TGTGCCAGCAATACGGGGGCGTCTAATGAAAAACTGTTTTTT
TRBJ2-2 . . TRBV12-3/TRBV12-4 CASSVSSGGELFF TGTGCCAGCAGTGTTAGCTCGGGCGGGGAGCTGTTTTTT
TRBJ2-5 . . TRBV7-9 CASALVGETQYF TGTGCCAGCGCTCTCGTAGGAGAGACCCAGTACTTC
TRBJ1-4 . . TRBV29-1 CSVEDHRRGDEKLFF TGCAGCGTTGAAGATCATCGCAGGGGAGATGAAAAACTGTTTTTT